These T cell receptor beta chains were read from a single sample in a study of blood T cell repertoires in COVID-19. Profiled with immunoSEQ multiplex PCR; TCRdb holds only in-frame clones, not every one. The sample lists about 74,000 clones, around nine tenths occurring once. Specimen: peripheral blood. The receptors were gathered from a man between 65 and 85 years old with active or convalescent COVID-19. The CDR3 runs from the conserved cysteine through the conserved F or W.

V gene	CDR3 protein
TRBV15	CATRIGQGGVSGYEQYF
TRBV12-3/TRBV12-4	CASSLEGVYGYTF
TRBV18	CASSARDGRGLEQFF
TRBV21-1	CAPPGGGNGEKLFF
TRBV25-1	CASSESDLGLYGYTF
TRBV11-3	CASSPGYPREQFF
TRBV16	CASSQSPGNQPQHF
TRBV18	CASSREGQTDTQYF
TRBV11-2	CASSFSTQFNSPLHF
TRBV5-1	CASSLEAGAANGYTF
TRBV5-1	CASTPEGASSYEQYF
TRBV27	CASRAGQNTGELFF
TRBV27	CASRMRLAGASYEQYF